One sample yielded the 32 T cell receptor beta chains listed below, sequenced in a study of blood T cell repertoires in COVID-19. Some clones are missing from TCRdb's copy, which holds only in-frame ones; the method was immunoSEQ multiplex PCR. Among about 420,000 clones listed, approximately 90% were seen once. The source material was peripheral blood. The origin of the receptors is a man aged 18 to 29 with COVID-19, enrolled during active disease.

In nucleotides, the CDR3 is TGTGCCAGCTCACCGCAGACTACTAGCGGCTACGAGCAGTACTTC. It specifies CASSPQTTSGYEQYF. The chain employs TRBV18 and TRBJ2-7; 8 nucleotides match TRBD2. V shed 3 bases and J 3 bases; nucleotides not matched to a gene: 7. Germline-derived CDR1 and CDR2 are KGHSH and LQKENI. CDR3 length equals 15 residues.

The chain uses TRBV11-2 and TRBJ2-3; 11 nucleotides agree with TRBD2. The CDR3 spans 14 residues. Germline assignment: CDR1 SGHAT and CDR2 FQNNGV. V lost 4 bases to trimming and J lost 5 bases; unmatched junction nucleotides: 2. The CDR3 sequence is CASSYSGGEDTQYF. CDR3 bases: TGTGCCAGCAGCTATAGCGGGGGGGAAGATACGCAGTATTTT.

This chain uses TRBV5-4 with TRBJ2-1; 14 nucleotides match TRBD2. Looked up from germline, CDR1 is SGHNT and CDR2 is YYREEE (reference sequence). The CDR3 extends over 15 amino acids. The ends lost 4 bases at V and 7 bases at J; junction bases unmatched: 4. The CDR3 sequence: CASSRGLAGVNEQFF. DNA for the CDR3: TGTGCCAGCAGCCGGGGACTAGCGGGAGTAAATGAGCAGTTCTTC.

This clone was observed a handful of times. The chain couples TRBV7-9 to TRBJ2-7; D unclear. Deletions cut 4 bases from V and 0 bases from J, with 7 bases between. Germline V lookup: CDR1 SEHNR, CDR2 FQNEAQ (reference sequence). This CDR3 is built from 13 residues. The CDR3 DNA reads TGTGCCAGCAGCTGGGCACCCTCCTACGAGCAGTACTTC. This codes for CASSWAPSYEQYF. The full variable domain, completed using reference TRBV7-9 and TRBJ2-7, is DTGVSQNPRHKITKRGQNVTFRCDPISEHNRLYWYRQTLGQGPEFLTYFQNEAQLEKSRLLSDRFSAERPKGSFSTLEIQRTEQGDSAMYLCASSWAPSYEQYFGPGTRLTVT.

The chain is built from TRBV2 and TRBJ2-3; 8 bases line up with TRBD1. V dropped 7 bases and J dropped 4; count of bases not matched to a gene: 13. The germline V gene has CDR1 SNHLY and CDR2 FYNNEI. This CDR3 is built from 16 residues. The CDR3 here is CASTQTETGAADTQYF. Written as DNA, the CDR3 is TGTGCCAGCACCCAAACCGAGACAGGGGCAGCAGATACGCAGTATTTT.

This rearrangement joins TRBV7-6 to TRBJ2-7; a weak D match, TRBD2 (7 bases). Trimming shortened V by 4 bases and J by 0 bases, and 19 bases separated the two germline ends. The CDR3 has 17 residues. Per the germline V gene, CDR1 is SGHVS and CDR2 is FNYEAQ. As DNA, the CDR3 is TGTGCCAGCAGCTCCCGTCCCATGGCGGGGGCCTCCTACGAGCAGTACTTC. Its translation is CASSSRPMAGASYEQYF.

V is TRBV7-9 and J is TRBJ1-5; 7 bases agree with TRBD1. Germline CDR1 SEHNR, CDR2 FQNEAQ (reference sequence). The V gene end was trimmed by 0 bases and the J gene end by 3 bases; junction bases not matched to a gene: 5. The CDR3 is 16 amino acids. CDR3 in amino acids: CASSLAGGQANQPQHF. The DNA for the CDR3 is TGTGCCAGCAGCTTAGCAGGAGGACAGGCCAATCAGCCCCAGCATTTT.

The chain has TRBV19 and TRBJ1-5, with a tentative D call TRBD1 (6 bases). The V and J ends lost 5 bases and 7 bases respectively, with 18 bases between them. CDR1 LNHDA and CDR2 SQIVND come from the germline V gene (reference sequence). The CDR3 has 15 residues. The CDR3, as DNA: TGTGCCAGTAGTTCTCGCCCAGGGGTCTGGCAGCCCCAGCATTTT. Translating it yields CASSSRPGVWQPQHF. Full variable domain (remainder filled in from reference TRBV19 and TRBJ1-5): DGGITQSPKYLFRKEGQNVTLSCEQNLNHDAMYWYRQDPGQGLRLIYYSQIVNDFQKGDIAEGYSVSREKKESFPLTVTSAQKNPTAFYLCASSSRPGVWQPQHFGDGTRLSIL.

The V and J genes are TRBV6-5 and TRBJ2-3; 7 positions match TRBD2. V lost 7 bases and J lost 3; bases outside the gene matches: 4. Germline V gene sequence: CDR1 MNHEY, CDR2 SVGAGI. The CDR3 is 13 residues long. This CDR3 reads CASKWGGTDTQYF. The CDR3 nucleotides read TGTGCCAGCAAGTGGGGGGGTACAGATACGCAGTATTTT.

The rearrangement uses TRBV2 and TRBJ2-3; D remains unclear. The CDR3 loop spans 14 amino acids. Trimming took off 3 bases at V and 4 bases at J, with 11 bases between the two ends. Germline-derived CDR1 and CDR2 are SNHLY and FYNNEI. CDR3 DNA sequence: TGTGCCAGCAGTGATTCCGAGGCCGCAGATACGCAGTATTTT. This sequence encodes CASSDSEAADTQYF.

The chain has TRBV3-1 (or the pseudogene TRBV3-2) and TRBJ1-1, with unresolved D. This CDR3 has 14 residues. Per the germline V gene, CDR1 is LGHDT and CDR2 is YNNKEL (reference sequence). Between the trimmed V and J ends, which lost 4 bases and 6 bases, there was a span of 15 bases. The DNA of the CDR3 is TGTGCCAGCAGCCTAGCGGCCCCGGGTTCTGAAGCTTTCTTT. Protein sequence: CASSLAAPGSEAFF.

The gene calls are TRBV2 and TRBJ2-5; a possible D gene is TRBD1 (6 bases). This CDR3 is built from 14 residues. Germline loops: CDR1 SNHLY, CDR2 FYNNEI. The V end lost 8 bases, the J end lost 1 base, and 14 bases lay between the germline ends. The CDR3 is CASGGHQPQETQYF. Here the CDR3 DNA reads TGTGCCAGCGGGGGACACCAACCCCAAGAGACCCAGTACTTC.

The chain has TRBV5-6 and TRBJ2-2, with D perhaps TRBD2 (6 bases). This CDR3 comprises 17 residues. The germline V and J ends were trimmed by 1 base and 2 bases, with 15 bases remaining between them. Germline lookup yields CDR1 SGHDT and CDR2 YYEEEE. CDR3 amino acids: CASSLLGGTANTGELFF. The DNA of the CDR3 is TGTGCCAGCAGCTTGTTAGGCGGGACTGCCAACACCGGGGAGCTGTTTTTT.

The chain links TRBV6-5 to TRBJ2-7, with D possibly TRBD1 on 7 matching bases. The V gene's germline CDR1 is MNHEY and CDR2 SVGAGI. The CDR3 runs 14 residues. Between the trimmed V and J ends, which lost 5 bases and 4 bases, there was a span of 15 bases. In DNA, the CDR3 is TGTGCCAGCAGTCGGAGGGACAGACTTTACGAGCAGTACTTC. Translation gives CASSRRDRLYEQYF.

The CDR3 sequence is CASSIEANEQFF. In DNA form, the CDR3 reads TGTGCCAGTAGTATAGAGGCAAATGAGCAGTTCTTC. The chain uses TRBV19 and TRBJ2-1; D gene uncertain. The V end was cut by 0 bases, the J end by 7 bases, with 4 bases between. Germline CDR1 and CDR2: LNHDA and SQIVND (reference sequence). CDR3 size: 12 residues.

This sequence joins TRBV3-1 (or the pseudogene TRBV3-2) and TRBJ2-1; the match to TRBD1 covers 9 bases. The V gene end was trimmed by 2 bases and the J gene end by 7 bases; junction bases not matched to a gene: 15. The CDR3 spans 18 residues. Germline V gene lookup returns CDR1 LGHDT and CDR2 YNNKEL (reference sequence). The CDR3 spells CASSQQITGTGRGNEQFF. CDR3 nucleotides: TGTGCCAGCAGCCAACAAATTACCGGGACAGGGAGGGGGAATGAGCAGTTCTTC.

The V call is TRBV29-1, the J call TRBJ1-2, with D possibly TRBD1 on 6 matching bases. The CDR3 has 11 amino acids. Germline assignment: CDR1 SQVTM and CDR2 ANQGSEA. V lost 6 bases, J lost 6 bases, and 11 bases lay in between. The CDR3 sequence is CSVRDINGYTF. The DNA of the CDR3 is TGCAGCGTCCGGGACATTAATGGCTACACCTTC.

The V call is TRBV19, the J call TRBJ1-3; 7 bases match TRBD1. J lost 0 bases, V lost 9 bases, and 8 bases had no gene match. CDR1 is LNHDA and CDR2 is SQIVND in the germline V gene (reference sequence). This CDR3 region has 15 residues. This chain's CDR3 is CASHSRGNSGNTIYF. CDR3 nucleotides: TGTGCCAGCCACTCCAGGGGGAACTCTGGAAACACCATATATTTT.

The rearrangement uses TRBV5-1 and TRBJ1-6; 9 positions match TRBD1. This CDR3 spans 15 amino acids. In germline, CDR1 is SGHRS, CDR2 YFSETQ. V was pared by 0 bases and J by 7 bases, with 2 bases of the junction left unmatched. The CDR3 is CASSLEGTGNSPLHF. The DNA for the CDR3 is TGCGCCAGCAGCTTGGAAGGGACAGGGAATTCACCCCTCCACTTT.

Turning to this clone: The germline gene is not matched at one end of the junction; a read error may be the cause. The chain couples TRBV2 to TRBJ2-7, with 9 bases fitting TRBD2. This CDR3 contains 15 residues. From germline, CDR1 is SNHLY and CDR2 FYNNEI. The DNA of the CDR3 is TGTGCCAGCAGGGAAGGGGCGGGAGGGTTCCACGAGCAGTACTTC. Residues: CASREGAGGFHEQYF.

The V and J genes are TRBV6-5 and TRBJ2-5, with 7 bases matching TRBD2. There are 15 residues in the CDR3. The germline V gene encodes CDR1 MNHEY and CDR2 SVGAGI. V trimming: 0 bases; J trimming: 7 bases; junction bases outside the gene matches: 8. The CDR3 sequence is CASSYSSGGVGTQYF. In nucleotides, the CDR3 is TGTGCCAGCAGTTACTCATCGGGGGGTGTTGGGACCCAGTACTTC.

The rearrangement joins TRBV27 to TRBJ1-1; D is possibly TRBD1 (6 bases). Germline CDR1 is MNHEY and CDR2 is SMNVEV (reference sequence). Trimming removed 3 bases at V and 4 bases at J, with 9 bases between. The length of the CDR3 is 13 residues. For the CDR3, the DNA is TGTGCCAGCAGTTTGACAGGTAGCACTGAAGCTTTCTTT. Translation gives CASSLTGSTEAFF.

This clone was recorded once. The chain uses TRBV9 and TRBJ2-3; 15 bases are a match to TRBD2. This CDR3 has 16 residues. V lost 4 bases to trimming and J lost 8 bases; unmatched junction nucleotides: 8. Germline CDR1 reads SGDLS; CDR2 reads YYNGEE. CDR3 sequence reads: CASSRPGLAGGGTQYF. CDR3 DNA: TGTGCCAGCAGCCGTCCGGGACTAGCGGGAGGAGGTACGCAGTATTTT.

Concerning this clone itself: One junction end does not reproduce the germline sequence, and a read error may be involved. The chain employs TRBV5-8 and TRBJ1-3; TRBD1 aligns across 7 bases. There are 14 residues in the CDR3. Germline values: CDR1 SGHTS, CDR2 YDEGEE. This chain's CDR3 is CASSPDQPGDSRHF. The CDR3 DNA is TGTGCCAGCAGCCCCGACCAGCCGGGGGACAGTAGACATTTT.

The chain has TRBV6-1 and TRBJ1-2, with a tentative D call TRBD1 (6 bases). The V end lost 3 bases, the J end lost 5 bases, and 13 bases lay between the germline ends. Per the germline V gene, CDR1 is MNHNS and CDR2 is SASEGT. This CDR3 has 14 residues. In DNA, the CDR3 is TGTGCCAGCAGTGAGGCAGGGGTGTTTTATGGCTACACCTTC. This codes for CASSEAGVFYGYTF.

A single count supports this clone. The V and J genes are TRBV24-1 and TRBJ2-5; 10 bases are shared with TRBD1. Germline CDR1 reads KGHDR; CDR2 reads SFDVKD. V trimming: 1 base; J trimming: 5 bases; junction bases outside the gene matches: 6. The CDR3 covers 16 residues. For the CDR3, the DNA is TGTGCCACCAGTGATTTTAGGGGACAGGGGTGGGAGACCCAGTACTTC. Encoded protein: CATSDFRGQGWETQYF.

This clone occurred once. This chain connects TRBV2 to TRBJ2-7; unclear D gene. The CDR3 is made up of 14 amino acids. CDR1 is SNHLY, CDR2 FYNNEI, per germline. Trimming left V 5 bases short and J 0 bases short, with 11 bases between. The chain's CDR3 is CASSFRKSSYEQYF. DNA for the CDR3: TGTGCCAGCAGTTTTAGAAAAAGCTCCTACGAGCAGTACTTC.

V and J are TRBV5-1 and TRBJ2-1, with a possible D match to TRBD2 (5 bases). The ends were cut back, 4 bases at V and 7 bases at J, with 18 bases in the middle. Germline values: CDR1 SGHRS, CDR2 YFSETQ. CDR3 size: 15 residues. CDR3 in DNA: TGCGCCAGCAGCCCGACTGAGATATCGGGAAATGAGCAGTTCTTC. This sequence encodes CASSPTEISGNEQFF.

This clone was seen once. V gene TRBV30 combines with J gene TRBJ1-1; 9 bases align to TRBD1. CDR1 is GTSNPN and CDR2 is SVGIG in the germline V gene (reference sequence). CDR3 size: 13 residues. Losses at the gene ends were 8 bases for V and 1 base for J; bases not matched to a gene: 5. CDR3 DNA sequence: TGTGCCCAACAGGGGGCGAGGAACACTGAAGCTTTCTTT. This translates into CAQQGARNTEAFF.

The chain links TRBV6-5 to TRBJ2-1; 7 bases map to TRBD1. Germline assignment: CDR1 MNHEY and CDR2 SVGAGI. J gave up 5 bases and V 8 bases, and 9 bases lay outside the gene matches. This CDR3 is 14 amino acids long. The CDR3 DNA sequence: TGTGCCAGCGGTCAGACAGGGCGGAACAATGAGCAGTTCTTC. As protein: CASGQTGRNNEQFF.

The chain uses TRBV25-1 and TRBJ1-6; no firm D call. CDR1 and CDR2 (germline): MGHDK, SYGVNS. The V end lost 3 bases, the J end lost 16 bases, and 10 bases lay between the germline ends. CDR3 size: 11 residues. CDR3 bases: TGTGCCAGCAGTGAGATGGGCAGACTCCACTTT. Protein: CASSEMGRLHF.

The V gene is TRBV5-4, the J gene TRBJ2-1; D is possibly TRBD2 (6 bases). Between the trimmed V and J ends, which lost 4 bases and 4 bases, there was a span of 12 bases. Germline lookup yields CDR1 SGHNT and CDR2 YYREEE (reference sequence). CDR3 length equals 14 residues. The CDR3 DNA reads TGTGCCAGCAGCATGAGGACTATTTACAATGAGCAGTTCTTC. Translating gives CASSMRTIYNEQFF.